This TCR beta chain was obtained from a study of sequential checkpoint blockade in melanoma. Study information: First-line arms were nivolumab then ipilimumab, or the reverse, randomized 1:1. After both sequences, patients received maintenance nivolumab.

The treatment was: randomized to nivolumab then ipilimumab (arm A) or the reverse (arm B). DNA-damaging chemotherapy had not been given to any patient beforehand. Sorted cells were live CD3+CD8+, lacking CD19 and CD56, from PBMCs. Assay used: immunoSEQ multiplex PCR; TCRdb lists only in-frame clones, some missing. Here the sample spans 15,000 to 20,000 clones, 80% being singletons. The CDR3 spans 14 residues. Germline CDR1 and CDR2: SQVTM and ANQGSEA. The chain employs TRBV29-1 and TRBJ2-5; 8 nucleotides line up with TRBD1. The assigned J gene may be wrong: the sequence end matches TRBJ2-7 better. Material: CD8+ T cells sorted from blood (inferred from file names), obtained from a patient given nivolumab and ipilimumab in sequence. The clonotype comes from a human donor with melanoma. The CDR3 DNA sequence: TGCAGCGTTGAAGAGGCAGGGGGCGTCTACGAGCAGTACTTC. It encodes CSVEEAGGVYEQYF.